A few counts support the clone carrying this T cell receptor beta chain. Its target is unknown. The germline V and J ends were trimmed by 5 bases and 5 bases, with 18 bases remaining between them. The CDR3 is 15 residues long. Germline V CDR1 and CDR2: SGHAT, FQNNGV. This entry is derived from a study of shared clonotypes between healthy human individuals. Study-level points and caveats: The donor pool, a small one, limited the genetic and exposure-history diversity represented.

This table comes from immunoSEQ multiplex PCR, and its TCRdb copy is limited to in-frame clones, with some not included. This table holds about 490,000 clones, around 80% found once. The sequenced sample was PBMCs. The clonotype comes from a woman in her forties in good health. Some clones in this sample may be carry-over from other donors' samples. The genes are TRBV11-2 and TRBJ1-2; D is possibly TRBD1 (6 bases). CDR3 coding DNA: TGTGCCAGCAGCACGCCGGGACAAATAAGATATGGCTACACCTTC. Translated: CASSTPGQIRYGYTF. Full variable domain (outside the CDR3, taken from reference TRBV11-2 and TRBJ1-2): EAGVAQSPRYKIIEKRQSVAFWCNPISGHATLYWYQQILGQGPKLLIQFQNNGVVDDSQLPKDRFSAERLKGVDSTLKIQPAKLEDSAVYLCASSTPGQIRYGYTFGSGTRLTVV.